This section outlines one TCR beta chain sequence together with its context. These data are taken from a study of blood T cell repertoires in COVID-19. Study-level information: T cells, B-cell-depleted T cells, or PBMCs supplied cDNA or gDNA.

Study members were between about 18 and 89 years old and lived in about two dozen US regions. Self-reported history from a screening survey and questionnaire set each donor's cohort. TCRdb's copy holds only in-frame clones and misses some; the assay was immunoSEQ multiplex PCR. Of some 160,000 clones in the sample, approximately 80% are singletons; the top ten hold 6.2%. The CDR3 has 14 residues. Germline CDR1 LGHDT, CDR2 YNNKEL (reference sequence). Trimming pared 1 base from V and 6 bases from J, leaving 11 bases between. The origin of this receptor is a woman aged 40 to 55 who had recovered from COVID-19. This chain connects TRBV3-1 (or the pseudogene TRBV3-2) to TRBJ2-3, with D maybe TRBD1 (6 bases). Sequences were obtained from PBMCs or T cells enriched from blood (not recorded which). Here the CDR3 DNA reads TGTGCCAGCAGCCAAGGGCAGCAGGGGGATACGCAGTATTTT. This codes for CASSQGQQGDTQYF.